This T cell receptor beta chain appears in the sequencing data of a study of blood T cell repertoires in COVID-19. Study-wide background: Sites across the United States, Italy and Spain contributed samples from acute and convalescent COVID-19.

CDR3 size: 17 residues. From germline, CDR1 is LGHNA and CDR2 YNFKEQ. The V end lost 4 bases, the J end lost 5 bases, and 20 bases lay between the germline ends. Profiled with immunoSEQ multiplex PCR; TCRdb holds only in-frame clones, not every one. The repertoire holds 200,000 to 300,000 clones, less than 90% seen once, with under 5.5% in the top ten. The chain carries TRBV4-2 and TRBJ2-2; a weak D match, TRBD2 (6 bases). Sample: peripheral blood. The TCR originated in a man aged 55 to 70 with acute or convalescent COVID-19. The chain's CDR3 is CASSLTPLLAFTGELFF. CDR3 sequence (DNA): TGTGCCAGCAGCCTAACCCCCCTCCTAGCGTTTACCGGGGAGCTGTTTTTT.